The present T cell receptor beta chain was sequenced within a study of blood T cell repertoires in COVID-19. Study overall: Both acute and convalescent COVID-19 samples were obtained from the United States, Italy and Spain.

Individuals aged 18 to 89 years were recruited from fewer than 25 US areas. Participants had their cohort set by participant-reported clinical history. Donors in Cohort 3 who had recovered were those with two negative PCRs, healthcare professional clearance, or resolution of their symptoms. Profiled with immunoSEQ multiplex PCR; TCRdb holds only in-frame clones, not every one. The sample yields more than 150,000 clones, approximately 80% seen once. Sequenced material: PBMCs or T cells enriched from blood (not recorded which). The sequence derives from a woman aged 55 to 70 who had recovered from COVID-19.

The CDR3 nucleotides are TGTGCCAGCAGCTTAAAAGGGACAGGGGCCTACGAGCAGTACTTC. Amino acid sequence: CASSLKGTGAYEQYF. The chain carries TRBV7-9 and TRBJ2-7; 10 positions match TRBD1. The CDR3 spans 15 residues. Per the germline V gene, CDR1 is SEHNR and CDR2 is FQNEAQ (reference sequence). The ends lost 2 bases at V and 2 bases at J; junction bases unmatched: 3.